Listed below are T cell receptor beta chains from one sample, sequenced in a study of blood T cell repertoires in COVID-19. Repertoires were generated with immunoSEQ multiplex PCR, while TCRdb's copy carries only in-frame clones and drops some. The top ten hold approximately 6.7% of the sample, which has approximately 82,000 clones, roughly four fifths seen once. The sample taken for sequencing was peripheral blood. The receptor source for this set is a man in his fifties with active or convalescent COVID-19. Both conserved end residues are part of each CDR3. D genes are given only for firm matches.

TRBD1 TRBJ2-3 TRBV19 TGTGCCAGTACCATAGGACAGGGGGAAACAGATACGCAGTATTTT CASTIGQGETDTQYF
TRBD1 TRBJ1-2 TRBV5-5 TGTGCCAGCAGCTCCCAGACAGGGAATTATGGCTACACCTTC CASSSQTGNYGYTF
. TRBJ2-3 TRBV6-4 TGTGCCAGCAGTCAAGGGGGGGCGCGGAACACAGATACGCAGTATTTT CASSQGGARNTDTQYF
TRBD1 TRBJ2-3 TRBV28 TGTGCCAGCAGCCTAACCGGGACAGCTTTGGATACGCAGTATTTT CASSLTGTALDTQYF
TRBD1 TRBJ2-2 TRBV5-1 TGCGCCAGCAGCTGGGGACAGGGGGCGCGGGGACGGACCGGGGAGCTGTTTTTT CASSWGQGARGRTGELFF
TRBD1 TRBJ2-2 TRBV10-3 TGTGCCATCACTGATACAGGGGGCGCGAACACCGGGGAGCTGTTTTTT CAITDTGGANTGELFF
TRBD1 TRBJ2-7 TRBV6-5 TGTGCCAGCAGTTTCAGGGACAGGGGGCCCTACGAGCAGTACTTC CASSFRDRGPYEQYF
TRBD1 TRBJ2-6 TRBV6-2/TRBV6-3 TGTGCCAGCAGTACCGGGACAGGTCTTGCGGGGGCCAACGTCCTGACTTTC CASSTGTGLAGANVLTF
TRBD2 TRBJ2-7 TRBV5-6 TGTGCCAGCAGCTTGGGAGTGGGAGGGTACGAGCAGTACTTC CASSLGVGGYEQYF
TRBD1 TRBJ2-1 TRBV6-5 TGTGCCAGCAAAACAGGGGGCAATGAGCAGTTCTTC CASKTGGNEQFF
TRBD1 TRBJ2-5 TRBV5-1 TGCGCCAGCAGCCGTGGACAGGGGGTGGAGACCCAGTACTTC CASSRGQGVETQYF
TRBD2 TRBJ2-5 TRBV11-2 TGTGCCAGCAGCTTACACACGACGGGAGGAGAGACCCAGTACTTC CASSLHTTGGETQYF
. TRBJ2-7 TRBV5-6 TGTGCCAGCAGCGTCACTAGTTACGAGCAGTACTTC CASSVTSYEQYF
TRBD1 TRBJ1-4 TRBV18 TGTGCCAGCTCACCAACGCCGGGACAGGGGGCCGGGGAAAAACTGTTTTTT CASSPTPGQGAGEKLFF
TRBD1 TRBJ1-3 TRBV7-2 TGTGCCAGCAGCCCTTCGACAGGGGGTTTGGGAAACACCATATATTTT CASSPSTGGLGNTIYF
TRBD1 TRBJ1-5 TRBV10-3 TGTGCCATCAGTGAGGGGGGGACAGGGGGCGAGCAGCCCCAGCATTTT CAISEGGTGGEQPQHF
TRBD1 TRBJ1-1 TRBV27 TGTGCCAGCAGTCCAGGGGGCGGCGGCCCGAACACTGAAGCTTTCTTT CASSPGGGGPNTEAFF
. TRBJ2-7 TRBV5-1 TGCGCCAGCAGCTGGGGGGGCACGGGGTCCTACGAGCAGTACTTC CASSWGGTGSYEQYF
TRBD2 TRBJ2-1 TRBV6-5 TGTGCCAGCAGTTACCGGGGACTAGCGGTCAATGAGCAGTTCTTC CASSYRGLAVNEQFF
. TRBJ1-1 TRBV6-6 TGTGCCAGCAGTTACGAAGGGGGTGCTGAAGCTTTCTTT CASSYEGGAEAFF